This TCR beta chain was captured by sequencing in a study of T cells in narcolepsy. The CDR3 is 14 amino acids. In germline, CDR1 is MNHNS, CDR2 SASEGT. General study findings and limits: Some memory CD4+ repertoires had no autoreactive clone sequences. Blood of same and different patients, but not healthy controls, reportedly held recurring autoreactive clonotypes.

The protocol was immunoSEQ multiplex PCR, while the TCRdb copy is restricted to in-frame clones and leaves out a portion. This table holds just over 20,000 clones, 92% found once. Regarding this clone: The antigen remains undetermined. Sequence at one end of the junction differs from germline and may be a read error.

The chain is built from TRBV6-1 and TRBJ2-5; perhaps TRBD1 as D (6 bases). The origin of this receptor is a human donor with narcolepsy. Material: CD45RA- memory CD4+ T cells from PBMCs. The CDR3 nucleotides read TGTGCCAGCAGTCAAGCTGGACAGCAAGAGACCCAGTACTTC. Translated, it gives CASSQAGQQETQYF.